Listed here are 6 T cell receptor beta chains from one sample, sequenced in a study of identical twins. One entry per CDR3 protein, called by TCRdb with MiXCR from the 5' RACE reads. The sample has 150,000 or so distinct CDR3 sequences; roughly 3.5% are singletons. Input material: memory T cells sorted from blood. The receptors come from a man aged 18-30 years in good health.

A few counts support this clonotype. CDR3: CASSQDEDGSSYNEQFF. CDR3 DNA sequence: TGTGCCAGCAGCCAAGACGAGGACGGGAGCTCCTACAATGAGCAGTTCTTC. The chain is built from TRBV4-2 and TRBJ2-1, with a weak D call TRBD2 (6 bases). V was shortened by 0 bases and J by 0 bases, with 12 bases between the two germline ends. Germline loops: CDR1 LGHNA, CDR2 YNFKEQ. The CDR3 has 17 residues.

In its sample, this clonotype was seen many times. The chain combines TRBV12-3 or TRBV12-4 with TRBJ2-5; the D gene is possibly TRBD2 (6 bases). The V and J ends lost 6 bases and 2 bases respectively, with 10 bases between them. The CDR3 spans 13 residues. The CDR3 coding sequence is TGTGCCAGCAGCGGACTATCTCAAGAGACCCAGTACTTC. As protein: CASSGLSQETQYF.

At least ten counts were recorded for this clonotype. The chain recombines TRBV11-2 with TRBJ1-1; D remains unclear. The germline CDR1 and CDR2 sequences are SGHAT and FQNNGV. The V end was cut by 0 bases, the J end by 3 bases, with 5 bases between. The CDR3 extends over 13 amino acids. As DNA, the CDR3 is TGTGCCAGCAGCTTAGACTCGGACACTGAAGCTTTCTTT. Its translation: CASSLDSDTEAFF.

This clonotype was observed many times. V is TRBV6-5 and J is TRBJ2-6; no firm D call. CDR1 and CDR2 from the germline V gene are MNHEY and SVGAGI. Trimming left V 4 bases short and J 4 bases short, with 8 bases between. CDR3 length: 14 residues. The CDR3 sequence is CASSSGPGANVLTF. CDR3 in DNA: TGTGCCAGCAGTTCAGGTCCCGGGGCCAACGTCCTGACTTTC.

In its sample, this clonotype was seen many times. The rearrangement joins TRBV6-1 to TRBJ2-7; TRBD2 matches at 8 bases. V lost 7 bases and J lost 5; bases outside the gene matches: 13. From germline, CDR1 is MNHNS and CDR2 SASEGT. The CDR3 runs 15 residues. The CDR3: CASIRRGGQKNEQYF. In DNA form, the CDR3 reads TGTGCCAGCATCCGCCGGGGGGGTCAAAAAAACGAGCAGTACTTC.

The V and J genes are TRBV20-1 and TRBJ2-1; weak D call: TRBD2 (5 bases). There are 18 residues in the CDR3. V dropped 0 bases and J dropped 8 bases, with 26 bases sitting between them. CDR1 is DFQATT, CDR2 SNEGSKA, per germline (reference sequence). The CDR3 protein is CSARDRGFTSRVTHEQFF. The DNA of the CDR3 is TGCAGTGCTAGAGATCGGGGATTTACATCGAGGGTGACCCATGAGCAGTTCTTC.